The 8 T cell receptor beta chains given below trace back to one sample, sequenced in a study of CD8+ T cells in alopecia areata. RNA extraction and reverse transcription yielded cDNA as sequencing template. Using immunoSEQ multiplex PCR, the repertoire was profiled, and TCRdb retains in-frame clones only, with some absent. The table has about 250,000 clones, 65% to 70% seen once; the top ten hold under 1.5%. Sequencing used CD4+ T cells sorted from blood, obtained at week 0. The receptors here all came from a human donor with alopecia areata.

The V call is TRBV29-1, the J call TRBJ2-3; D uncertain. The CDR3 is 12 residues long. CDR1 is SQVTM and CDR2 is ANQGSEA in the germline V gene. Trimming removed 3 bases at V and 2 bases at J, with 6 bases between. The CDR3 loop reads CSVDVPTDTQYF. CDR3 sequence (DNA): TGCAGCGTTGACGTGCCCACAGATACGCAGTATTTT.

As regards this clone: As the CDR3 is not closed by the conserved phenylalanine or tryptophan, this likely results from a read error. No DNA is shown, since the ends of the CDR3 on it are uncertain; the CDR3 is the one TCRdb lists. The chain joins TRBV12-5 to TRBJ1-1; TRBD1 is the table's D call, not checked against the DNA. A total of 14 residues make up the CDR3, ends included. Germline values: CDR1 LGHNT, CDR2 FRNRAP. CDR3 in amino acids: CASAPPGQGANWIA.

This clone showed up just a few times. The chain combines TRBV2 with TRBJ1-3; no definite D call. The CDR3 sequence is 14 residues long. V was shortened by 2 bases and J by 0 bases, with 5 bases between the two germline ends. Germline loops: CDR1 SNHLY, CDR2 FYNNEI. The CDR3, as DNA: TGTGCCAGCAGTGAACCGCGCTCTGGAAACACCATATATTTT. Translated: CASSEPRSGNTIYF. Complete variable domain (other parts from reference TRBV2 and TRBJ1-3): EPEVTQTPSHQVTQMGQEVILRCVPISNHLYFYWYRQILGQKVEFLVSFYNNEISEKSEIFDDQFSVERPDGSNFTLKIRSTKLEDSAMYFCASSEPRSGNTIYFGEGSWLTVV.

This chain uses TRBV5-1 with TRBJ2-3, with D perhaps given as TRBD1 or TRBD2 (5 bases each). The germline gives CDR1 SGHRS, CDR2 YFSETQ. Between the trimmed V and J ends, which lost 4 bases and 4 bases, there was a span of 13 bases. The CDR3 is 14 amino acids. In DNA, the CDR3 is TGCGCCAGCAGCGGAGCCCAGGGACCAGATACGCAGTATTTT. Its translation is CASSGAQGPDTQYF.

With respect to this clone: At one end, the junction sequence differs from germline, possibly due to a read error. The chain employs TRBV5-1 and TRBJ2-3, with 10 bases identical to TRBD2. This CDR3 is built from 13 residues. From germline, CDR1 is SGHRS and CDR2 YFSETQ. The CDR3 region has the DNA TGCGCCAGCAGCAAAGAACCGGGACTAGCGCGGGGTTTT. Translated: CASSKEPGLARGF.

This sequence joins TRBV4-1 and TRBJ2-5; no clear D. Per germline, CDR1 MGHRA and CDR2 YSYEKL. Trimming shortened V by 1 base and J by 2 bases, and 8 bases separated the two germline ends. The CDR3 loop spans 14 amino acids. CDR3 nucleotide sequence: TGCGCCAGCAGCCAAGTCTCGGCTCAAGAGACCCAGTACTTC. As protein: CASSQVSAQETQYF.

This clone showed up just a few times. The V and J genes are TRBV21-1 and TRBJ2-1; the tabulated D call, TRBD2, remains unverified against the DNA. TRBV21-1 is a documented pseudogene. This CDR3 has 19 amino acids. CDR3 region: CASSKKGFLGLAKYNEQFF. The CDR3 DNA follows: TGTGCCAGCAGCAAAAAAGGCTTTTTGGGACTAGCGAAATACAATGAGCAGTTCTTC.

This clone was recorded a few times. The V gene is TRBV10-2, the J gene TRBJ2-1; TRBD1 might be the D (6 bases). V dropped 2 bases and J dropped 5 bases, with 10 bases sitting between them. CDR3 length equals 14 residues. Looked up from germline, CDR1 is WSHSY and CDR2 is SAAADI. CDR3 amino acids: CASSEQGPHNEQFF. As DNA, the CDR3 is TGCGCCAGCAGTGAGCAGGGGCCCCACAATGAGCAGTTCTTC.